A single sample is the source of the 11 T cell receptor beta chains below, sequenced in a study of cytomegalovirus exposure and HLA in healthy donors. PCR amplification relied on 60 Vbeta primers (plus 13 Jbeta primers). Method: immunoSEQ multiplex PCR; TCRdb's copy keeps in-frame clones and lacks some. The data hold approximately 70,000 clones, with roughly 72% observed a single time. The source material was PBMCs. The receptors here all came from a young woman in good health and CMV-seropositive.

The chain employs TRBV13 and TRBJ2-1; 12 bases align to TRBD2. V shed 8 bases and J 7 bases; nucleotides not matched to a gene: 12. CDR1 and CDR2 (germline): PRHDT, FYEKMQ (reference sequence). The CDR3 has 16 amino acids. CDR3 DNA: TGTGCCAGCGGCCACTTGACTAGCGGGAGACCGAATGAGCAGTTCTTC. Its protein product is CASGHLTSGRPNEQFF.

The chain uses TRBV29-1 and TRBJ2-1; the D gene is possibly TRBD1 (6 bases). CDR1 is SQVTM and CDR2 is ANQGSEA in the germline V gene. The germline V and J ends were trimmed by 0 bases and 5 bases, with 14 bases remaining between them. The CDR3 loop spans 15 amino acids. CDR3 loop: CSVEDLLGADNEQFF. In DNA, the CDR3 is TGCAGCGTTGAAGATTTACTGGGGGCGGACAATGAGCAGTTCTTC.

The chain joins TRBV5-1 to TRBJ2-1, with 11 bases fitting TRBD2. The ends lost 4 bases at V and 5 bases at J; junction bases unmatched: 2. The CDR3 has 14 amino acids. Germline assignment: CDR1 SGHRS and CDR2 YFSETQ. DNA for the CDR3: TGCGCCAGCAGCAGGGGACTAGCGGACAATGAGCAGTTCTTC. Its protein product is CASSRGLADNEQFF.

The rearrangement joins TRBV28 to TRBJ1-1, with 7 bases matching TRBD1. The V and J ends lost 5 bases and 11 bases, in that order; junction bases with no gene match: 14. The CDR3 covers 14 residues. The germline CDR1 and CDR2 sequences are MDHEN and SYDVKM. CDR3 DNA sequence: TGTGCCAGCAGTCGGTACGGTAGGGGGCCGGATGCTTTCTTT. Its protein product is CASSRYGRGPDAFF.

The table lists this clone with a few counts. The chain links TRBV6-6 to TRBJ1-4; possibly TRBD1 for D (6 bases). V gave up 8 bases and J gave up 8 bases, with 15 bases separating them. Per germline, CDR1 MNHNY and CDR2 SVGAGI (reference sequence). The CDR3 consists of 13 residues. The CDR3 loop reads CASLRDQGEKLFF. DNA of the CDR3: TGTGCCAGCCTTCGGGACCAGGGGGAAAAACTGTTTTTT.

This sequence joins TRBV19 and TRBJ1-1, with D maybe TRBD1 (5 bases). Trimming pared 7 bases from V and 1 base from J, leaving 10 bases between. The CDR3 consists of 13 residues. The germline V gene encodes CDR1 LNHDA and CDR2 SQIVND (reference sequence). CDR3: CASKPDKNTEAFF. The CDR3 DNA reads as TGTGCCAGTAAGCCGGACAAGAACACTGAAGCTTTCTTT.

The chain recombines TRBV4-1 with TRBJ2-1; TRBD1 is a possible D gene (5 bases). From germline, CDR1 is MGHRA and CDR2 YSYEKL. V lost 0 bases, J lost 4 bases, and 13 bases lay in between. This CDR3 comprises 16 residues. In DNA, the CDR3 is TGCGCCAGCAGCCAAGATGGATCTAGGGGATACAATGAGCAGTTCTTC. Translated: CASSQDGSRGYNEQFF.

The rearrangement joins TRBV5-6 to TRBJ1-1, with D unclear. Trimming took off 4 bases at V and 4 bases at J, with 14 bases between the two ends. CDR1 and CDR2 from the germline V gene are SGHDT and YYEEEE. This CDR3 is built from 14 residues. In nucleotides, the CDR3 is TGTGCCAGCAGCCCCAATGGGCCCACCACTGAAGCTTTCTTT. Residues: CASSPNGPTTEAFF.

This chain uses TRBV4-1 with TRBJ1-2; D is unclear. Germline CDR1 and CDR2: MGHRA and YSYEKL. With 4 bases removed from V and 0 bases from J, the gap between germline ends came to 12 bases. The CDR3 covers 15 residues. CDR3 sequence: CASSLPDGTNYGYTF. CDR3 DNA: TGCGCCAGCAGCCTACCGGACGGGACTAACTATGGCTACACCTTC.

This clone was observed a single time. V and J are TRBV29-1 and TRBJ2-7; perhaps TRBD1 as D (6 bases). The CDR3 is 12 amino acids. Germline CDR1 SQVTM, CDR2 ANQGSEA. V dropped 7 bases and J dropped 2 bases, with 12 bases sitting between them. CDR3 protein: CSARDTPYEQYF. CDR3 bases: TGCAGCGCCCGGGACACCCCCTACGAGCAGTACTTC.

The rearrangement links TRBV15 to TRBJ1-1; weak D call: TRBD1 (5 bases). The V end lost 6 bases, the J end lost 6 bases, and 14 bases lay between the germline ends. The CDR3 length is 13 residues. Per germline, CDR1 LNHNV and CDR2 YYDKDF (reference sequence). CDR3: CATRDSGGSEAFF. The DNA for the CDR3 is TGTGCCACCAGGGACTCCGGGGGATCTGAAGCTTTCTTT.